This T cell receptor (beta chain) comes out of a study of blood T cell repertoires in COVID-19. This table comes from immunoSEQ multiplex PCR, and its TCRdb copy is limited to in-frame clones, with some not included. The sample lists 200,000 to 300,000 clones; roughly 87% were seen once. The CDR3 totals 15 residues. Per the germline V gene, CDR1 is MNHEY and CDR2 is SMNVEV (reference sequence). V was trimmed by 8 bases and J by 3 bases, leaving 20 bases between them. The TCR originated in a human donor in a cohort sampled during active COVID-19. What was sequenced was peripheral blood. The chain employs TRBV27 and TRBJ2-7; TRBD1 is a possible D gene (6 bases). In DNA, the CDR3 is TGTGCCAGCCGACTCGTGGGGGCACAGAGCTACGAGCAGTACTTC. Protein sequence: CASRLVGAQSYEQYF.